This TCR beta chain comes out of a study of identical twins. Whole-study findings and limits: Among out-of-frame alpha sequences shared by twins, low generation probability occurred in excess.

MiXCR was run by TCRdb on the 5' RACE reads, yielding one entry per CDR3 protein. The table lists 1.5 million or so distinct CDR3 sequences, under 35% of them singletons. CDR3 size: 16 residues. V lost 0 bases and J 3 bases, leaving 15 bases between the germline ends. CDR1 is DFQATT, CDR2 SNEGSKA, per germline (reference sequence). Concerning this clonotype itself: What it binds is unknown.

The chain is built from TRBV20-1 and TRBJ1-5, with D tentatively TRBD1 (6 bases). Sequencing was done on a sample of cord blood. The receptor was isolated from a newborn girl in good health. The CDR3: CSARDLKTGYNQPQHF. DNA of the CDR3: TGCAGTGCTAGAGACCTAAAAACAGGGTACAATCAGCCCCAGCATTTT.